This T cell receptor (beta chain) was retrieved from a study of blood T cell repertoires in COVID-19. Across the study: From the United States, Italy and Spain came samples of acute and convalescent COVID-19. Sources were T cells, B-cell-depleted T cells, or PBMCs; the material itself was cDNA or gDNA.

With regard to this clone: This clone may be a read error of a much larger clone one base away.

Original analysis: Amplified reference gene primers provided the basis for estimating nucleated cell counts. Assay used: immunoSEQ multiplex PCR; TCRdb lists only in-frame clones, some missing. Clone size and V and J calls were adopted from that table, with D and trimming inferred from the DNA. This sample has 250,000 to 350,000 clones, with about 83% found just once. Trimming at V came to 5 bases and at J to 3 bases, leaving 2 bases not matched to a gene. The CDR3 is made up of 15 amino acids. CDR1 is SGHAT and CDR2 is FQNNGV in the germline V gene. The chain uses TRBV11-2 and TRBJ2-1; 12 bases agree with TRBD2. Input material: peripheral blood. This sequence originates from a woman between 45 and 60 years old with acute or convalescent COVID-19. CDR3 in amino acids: CASSETSGGYNEQFF. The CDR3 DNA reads TGTGCCAGCAGCGAGACTAGCGGGGGCTACAATGAGCAGTTCTTC. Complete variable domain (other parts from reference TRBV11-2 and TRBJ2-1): EAGVAQSPRYKIIEKRQSVAFWCNPISGHATLYWYQQILGQGPKLLIQFQNNGVVDDSQLPKDRFSAERLKGVDSTLKIQPAKLEDSAVYLCASSETSGGYNEQFFGPGTRLTVL.